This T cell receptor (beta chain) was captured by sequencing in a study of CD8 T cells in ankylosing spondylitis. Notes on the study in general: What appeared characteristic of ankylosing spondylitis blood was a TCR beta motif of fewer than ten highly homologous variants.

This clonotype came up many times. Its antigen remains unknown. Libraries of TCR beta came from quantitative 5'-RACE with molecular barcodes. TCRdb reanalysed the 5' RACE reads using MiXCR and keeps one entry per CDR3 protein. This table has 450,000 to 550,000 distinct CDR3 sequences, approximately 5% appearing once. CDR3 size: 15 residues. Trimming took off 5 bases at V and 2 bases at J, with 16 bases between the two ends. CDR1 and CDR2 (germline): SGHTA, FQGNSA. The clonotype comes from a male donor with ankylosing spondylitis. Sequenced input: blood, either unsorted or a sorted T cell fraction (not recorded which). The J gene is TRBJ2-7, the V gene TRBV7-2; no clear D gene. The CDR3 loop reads CASSLGPLTPYEQYF. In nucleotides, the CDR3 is TGTGCCAGCAGCCTTGGACCCCTCACCCCCTACGAGCAGTACTTC.